The clone carrying this T cell receptor beta chain has just a few counts. Antigen specificity is unknown. The sample originates from a study of CD8+ T cells in alopecia areata. General study results and limits: In lesional scalp, particularly from alopecia totalis/universalis, clonality was higher than in normal scalp.

RNA extraction was followed by reverse transcription into cDNA, which acted as the sequencing template. Assay used: immunoSEQ multiplex PCR; TCRdb lists only in-frame clones, some missing. The sample has about 140,000 clones, approximately 50% seen once. Germline loops: CDR1 SQVTM, CDR2 ANQGSEA. CDR3 length: 14 residues. Trimming cost V 7 bases and J 7 bases, with 20 bases left between them. Alopecia areata patients provided lesional scalp punch biopsies and peripheral blood. The TCR was taken from a human donor with alopecia areata. The chain uses TRBV29-1 and TRBJ2-1; TRBD1 or TRBD2 may be the D gene (6 bases each). The material was CD4+ T cells sorted from blood, obtained at week 0. The CDR3 region has the DNA TGCAGCGGCAGGGGACTCCTCCTAAGGAATGAGCAGTTCTTC. Its protein is CSGRGLLLRNEQFF.